This TCR beta chain was obtained from a study of cytomegalovirus exposure and HLA in healthy donors. Whole-study findings and limits: It was fewer than 200 TCR beta chains that were listed as cytomegalovirus-associated. As a later analysis revealed, most CMV-associated TCR beta chains appeared HLA-restricted. The classifier, whose performance was assessed in both the original and validation cohorts, reportedly diagnosed cytomegalovirus status with high specificity and sensitivity. Sequencing likely produced, as an artifact, a cluster of highly shared sequence variants.

In the case of this clone: Its target is unknown.

Germline V gene data show CDR1 as SGDLS and CDR2 as YYNGEE. This CDR3 is 16 amino acids long. V was clipped by 0 bases and J by 2 bases; unmatched bases: 6. Researchers ran the PCR with 60 Vbeta and 13 Jbeta primers. TCRdb keeps only in-frame clones here, not all; method: immunoSEQ multiplex PCR. The table lists approximately 75,000 clones, roughly 82% of them singletons, with about 20% in the top ten. The chain couples TRBV9 to TRBJ2-3, with TRBD2 identical over 7 bases. The TCR comes from a man between 65 and 85 years old in good health and CMV-seropositive. The sequencing input was PBMCs. CDR3 amino acids: CASSVVRGEDTDTQYF. DNA for the CDR3: TGTGCCAGCAGCGTAGTCCGGGGGGAGGACACAGATACGCAGTATTTT.